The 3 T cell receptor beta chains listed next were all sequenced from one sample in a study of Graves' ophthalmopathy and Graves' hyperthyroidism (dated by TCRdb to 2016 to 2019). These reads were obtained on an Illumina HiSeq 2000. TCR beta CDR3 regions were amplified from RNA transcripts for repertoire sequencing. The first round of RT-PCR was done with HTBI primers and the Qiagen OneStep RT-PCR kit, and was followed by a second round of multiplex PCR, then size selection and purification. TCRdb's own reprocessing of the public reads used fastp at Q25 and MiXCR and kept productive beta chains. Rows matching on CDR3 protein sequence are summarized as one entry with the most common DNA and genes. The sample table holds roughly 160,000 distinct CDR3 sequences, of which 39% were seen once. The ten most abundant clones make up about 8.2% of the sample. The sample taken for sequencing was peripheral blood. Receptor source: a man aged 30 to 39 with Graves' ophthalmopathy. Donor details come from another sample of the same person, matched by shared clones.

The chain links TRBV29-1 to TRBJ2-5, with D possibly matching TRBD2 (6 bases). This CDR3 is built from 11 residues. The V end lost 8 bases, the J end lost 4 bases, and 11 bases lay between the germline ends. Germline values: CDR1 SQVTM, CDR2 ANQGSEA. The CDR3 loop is CSYGTPETQYF. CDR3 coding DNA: TGCAGCTACGGGACTCCAGAGACCCAGTACTTC.

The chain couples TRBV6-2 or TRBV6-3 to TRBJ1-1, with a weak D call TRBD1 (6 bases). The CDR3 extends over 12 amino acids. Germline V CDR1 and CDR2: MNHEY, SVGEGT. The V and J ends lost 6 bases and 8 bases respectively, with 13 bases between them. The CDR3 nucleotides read TGTGCCAGCAGCAGGGACAATTACGAAGCTTTCTTT. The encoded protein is CASSRDNYEAFF.

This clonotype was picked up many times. CDR3: CASSYDGNYGYTF. CDR3 sequence (DNA): TGTGCCAGTAGTTACGACGGGAACTATGGCTACACCTTC. This rearrangement joins TRBV19 to TRBJ1-2, with D hard to call. The CDR3 runs 13 residues. Germline V lookup: CDR1 LNHDA, CDR2 SQIVND (reference sequence). Trimming stripped 5 bases from V and 2 bases from J, with 9 bases between.